The 6 T cell receptor beta chains given below trace back to one sample, sequenced in a study of blood T cell repertoires in COVID-19. Assay: immunoSEQ multiplex PCR; the TCRdb copy retains only in-frame clones and omits some. The data show more than 70,000 clones, with 80% seen just once and around 10% held by the top ten. Sequenced: peripheral blood. These TCRs come from a woman aged 65 to 85 with acute or convalescent COVID-19.

This clone was observed a handful of times. The J gene is TRBJ2-5, the V gene TRBV15; TRBD1 matches at 11 bases. With V trimmed by 8 bases and J by 5 bases, 16 bases remained unmatched. CDR3 length: 17 amino acids. Germline CDR1 and CDR2: LNHNV and YYDKDF (reference sequence). The CDR3 coding sequence is TGTGCCACCTGCGATGGGACGGGACAGGGGGTGCAGGAGACCCAGTACTTC. It specifies CATCDGTGQGVQETQYF. The complete variable domain, with remaining parts taken from reference TRBV15 and TRBJ2-5, reads DAMVIQNPRYQVTQFGKPVTLSCSQTLNHNVMYWYQQKSSQAPKLLFHYYDKDFNNEADTPDNFQSRRPNTSFCFLDIRSPGLGDTAMYLCATCDGTGQGVQETQYFGPGTRLLVL.

The V gene is TRBV29-1, the J gene TRBJ2-7, with 10 bases lining up with TRBD1. J lost 2 bases, V lost 4 bases, and 8 bases had no gene match. Germline V gene data show CDR1 as SQVTM and CDR2 as ANQGSEA. CDR3 length: 15 residues. The CDR3 DNA reads as TGCAGCGTTGGAGGGGGGACAGGGGCTACCTACGAGCAGTACTTC. This translates into CSVGGGTGATYEQYF.

V usage is TRBV6-6 and J usage is TRBJ1-1; D unclear. Germline values: CDR1 MNHNY, CDR2 SVGAGI (reference sequence). The CDR3 is made up of 15 amino acids. V lost 3 bases to trimming and J lost 7 bases, with 18 bases between them. In DNA form, the CDR3 reads TGTGCCAGCAGTTATTCCCCGGGCGGGAGGAGTGAAGCTTTCTTT. Amino acid sequence: CASSYSPGGRSEAFF.

The V gene is TRBV14, the J gene TRBJ2-7, with D tentatively TRBD1 (6 bases). There are 13 residues in the CDR3. Germline CDR1 and CDR2: SGHDN and FVKESK. Trimming pared 7 bases from V and 4 bases from J, leaving 14 bases between. The CDR3 coding sequence is TGTGCCAGCAAACTAGGGGGAAATTACGAGCAGTACTTC. This codes for CASKLGGNYEQYF. The full variable domain, its missing parts supplied by reference TRBV14 and TRBJ2-7, is EAGVTQFPSHSVIEKGQTVTLRCDPISGHDNLYWYRRVMGKEIKFLLHFVKESKQDESGMPNNRFLAERTGGTYSTLKVQPAELEDSGVYFCASKLGGNYEQYFGPGTRLTVT.

The V gene is TRBV9, the J gene TRBJ1-2; unclear D gene. Germline values: CDR1 SGDLS, CDR2 YYNGEE. This CDR3 is 14 amino acids long. Trimming took off 4 bases at V and 8 bases at J, with 18 bases between the two ends. CDR3 nucleotide sequence: TGTGCCAGCAGCTCCACACGGGGTAGTAGGGGCTACACCTTC. It specifies CASSSTRGSRGYTF.

V and J are TRBV7-2 and TRBJ2-2; TRBD1 is a possible D gene (6 bases). Germline CDR1 is SGHTA and CDR2 is FQGNSA. The CDR3 covers 20 residues. V lost 0 bases to trimming and J lost 0 bases, with 20 bases between them. CDR3 in DNA: TGTGCCAGCAGCTTAGCCGGTCCGGGACAAACCCGCTCGAACACCGGGGAGCTGTTTTTT. It specifies CASSLAGPGQTRSNTGELFF.